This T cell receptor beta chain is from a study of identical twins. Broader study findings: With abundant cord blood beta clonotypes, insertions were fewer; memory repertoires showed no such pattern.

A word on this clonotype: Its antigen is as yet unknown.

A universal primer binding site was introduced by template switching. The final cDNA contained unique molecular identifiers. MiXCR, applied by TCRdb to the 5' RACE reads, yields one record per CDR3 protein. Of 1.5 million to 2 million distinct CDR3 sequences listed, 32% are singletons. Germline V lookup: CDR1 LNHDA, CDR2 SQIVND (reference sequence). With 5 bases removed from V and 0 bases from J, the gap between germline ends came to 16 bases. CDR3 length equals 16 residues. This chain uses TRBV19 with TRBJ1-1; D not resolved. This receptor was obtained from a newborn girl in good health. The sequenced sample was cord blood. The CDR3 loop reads CASSLQHGPMNTEAFF. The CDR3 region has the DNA TGTGCCAGTAGTTTACAGCACGGGCCTATGAACACTGAAGCTTTCTTT.